This T cell receptor (beta chain) comes out of a study of T cell repertoires in cytomegalovirus infection (dated by TCRdb to the late 2010s). About the full investigation: Because public TCR beta signatures pointed to carriage of CMV infection together with the matching HLA type, the HLA type of each donor mattered for the analysis.

Sequenced using an Illumina HiSeq 1500. The raw public reads went through TCRdb reprocessing: fastp at Q25, MiXCR clone calling, in-frame beta chains kept. Each CDR3 protein gets just one entry, which takes the most common genes and DNA from the rows behind it. This sample gives some 300,000 distinct CDR3 sequences in total; about a sixth of them show up just once. 12% of the sample lies in the top ten. Results and caveats for the whole study, not just this receptor: Carriers of CMV infection plus the relevant HLA type were discriminated by the cumulative frequency of public TCR beta family members in the study cohort and in an independent approximately 400-donor cohort. The ex vivo response was dominated by HLA-C-restricted CMV-specific TCR beta clonotypes, and the single most frequent clonotype in two of eight donors was supplied by these HLA-C-restricted clonotypes.

On this clonotype: Its antigen specificity is not known. No base quality values were provided; no much bigger clone lies one nucleotide off.

CDR1 DFQATT and CDR2 SNEGSKA were looked up in the germline V gene (reference sequence). The cysteine opens and the phenylalanine closes a CDR3 of 12 amino acids. Only CDR3 DNA remains: 36 bases, in frame from the first base. The germline V and J ends show losses of 7 bases and 7 bases respectively, and no gene match explains 8 bases of the junction. This clonotype originated in a human donor in good health (CMV status not recorded). Some clones in this sample may be carry-over from other donors' samples. This receptor chain uses TRBV20-1 and TRBJ2-3; 7 of the junction bases match TRBD2. The sequencing input was PBMCs. CDR3 protein: CSVPTSQYTQYF. The nucleotide sequence is TGCAGTGTCCCGACTAGCCAATATACGCAGTATTTT.